A single sample is the source of the 15 T cell receptor beta chains below, sequenced in a study of blood T cell repertoires in COVID-19. This table comes from immunoSEQ multiplex PCR, and its TCRdb copy is limited to in-frame clones, with some not included. The sample yields roughly 42,000 clones, roughly 84% seen once. Input material: peripheral blood. The receptors were gathered from a human donor in a cohort sampled during active COVID-19.

The chain recombines TRBV5-6 with TRBJ2-4; 10 positions match TRBD1. V gave up 4 bases and J gave up 1 base; unmatched junction bases: 2. Germline V gene data show CDR1 as SGHDT and CDR2 as YYEEEE. The CDR3 length is 15 residues. The CDR3: CASSLDRGAKNIQYF. The CDR3 region has the DNA TGTGCCAGCAGCCTGGACAGGGGGGCCAAAAACATTCAGTACTTC.

The chain combines TRBV11-3 with TRBJ1-4; D gene uncertain. The CDR3 totals 15 residues. V dropped 5 bases and J dropped 7 bases, with 17 bases sitting between them. Looked up from germline, CDR1 is SGHNT and CDR2 is YENEEA. The CDR3 DNA sequence: TGTGCCAGCAGCCTGCGCGGTGGAGGCGGTGAAAAACTGTTTTTT. Translating it yields CASSLRGGGGEKLFF.

The chain carries TRBV6-5 and TRBJ1-2, with 7 bases fitting TRBD1. CDR3 length: 14 amino acids. Germline assignment: CDR1 MNHEY and CDR2 SVGAGI. The trim removed 10 bases at V and 2 bases at J, leaving 10 bases unmatched. The CDR3 DNA follows: TGTGCCAACAAAGGGGGCACAGGGAACTATGGCTACACCTTC. Its translation: CANKGGTGNYGYTF.

The genes are TRBV7-9 and TRBJ2-5, with D possibly matching TRBD2 (6 bases). The CDR3 is made up of 12 amino acids. Trimming pared 9 bases from V and 5 bases from J, leaving 13 bases between. The germline CDR1 and CDR2 sequences are SEHNR and FQNEAQ (reference sequence). This CDR3 is CASGIGGETQYF. The CDR3 DNA reads TGTGCCAGTGGGATCGGAGGGGAGACCCAGTACTTC. The complete variable domain, with remaining parts taken from reference TRBV7-9 and TRBJ2-5, reads DTGVSQNPRHKITKRGQNVTFRCDPISEHNRLYWYRQTLGQGPEFLTYFQNEAQLEKSRLLSDRFSAERPKGSFSTLEIQRTEQGDSAMYLCASGIGGETQYFGPGTRLLVL.

The chain employs TRBV27 and TRBJ2-3; a weak D match, TRBD1 (6 bases). CDR1 and CDR2 (germline): MNHEY, SMNVEV (reference sequence). Trimming took off 5 bases at V and 3 bases at J, with 9 bases between the two ends. The CDR3 runs 13 residues. Here the CDR3 DNA reads TGTGCCAGCAGTGAACAGGGTACAGATACGCAGTATTTT. Protein product: CASSEQGTDTQYF.

The chain has TRBV19 and TRBJ2-7; TRBD1 matches at 7 bases. The CDR3 is 12 amino acids. Losses at the gene ends were 6 bases for V and 2 bases for J; bases not matched to a gene: 1. The V gene's germline CDR1 is LNHDA and CDR2 SQIVND (reference sequence). In nucleotides, the CDR3 is TGTGCCAGTAGGGGACAGACCTACGAGCAGTACTTC. Translated: CASRGQTYEQYF.

The rearrangement joins TRBV28 to TRBJ2-7; D is perhaps TRBD1 (7 bases). Per the germline V gene, CDR1 is MDHEN and CDR2 is SYDVKM. The CDR3 totals 16 residues. V was trimmed by 3 bases and J by 0 bases, leaving 15 bases between them. CDR3 in DNA: TGTGCCAGCAGTTTCCGTCCAGGGGGGATCTCCTACGAGCAGTACTTC. Translating gives CASSFRPGGISYEQYF.

The V and J genes are TRBV28 and TRBJ1-6, with TRBD1 matching over 10 bases. CDR1 MDHEN and CDR2 SYDVKM come from the germline V gene. CDR3 length: 14 residues. V was pared by 6 bases and J by 11 bases, with 7 bases of the junction left unmatched. Here the CDR3 DNA reads TGTGCCAGCAGGCGGGACAGGGGAAGTGCACCCCTCCACTTT. This encodes CASRRDRGSAPLHF. Looking up the rest from reference TRBV28 and TRBJ1-6 gives the full variable domain: DVKVTQSSRYLVKRTGEKVFLECVQDMDHENMFWYRQDPGLGLRLIYFSYDVKMKEKGDIPEGYSVSREKKERFSLILESASTNQTSMYLCASRRDRGSAPLHFGNGTRLTVT.

The rearrangement joins TRBV19 to TRBJ2-2; D perhaps matches TRBD2 (6 bases). CDR1 is LNHDA and CDR2 is SQIVND in the germline V gene (reference sequence). V was shortened by 3 bases and J by 5 bases, with 7 bases between the two germline ends. The CDR3 length is 13 residues. The CDR3 DNA reads as TGTGCCAGTAGTATGGAGGGGACCGGGGAGCTGTTTTTT. Protein: CASSMEGTGELFF.

This sequence joins TRBV2 and TRBJ2-3, with 9 bases lining up with TRBD2. CDR1 is SNHLY and CDR2 is FYNNEI in the germline V gene. The CDR3 loop spans 15 amino acids. J lost 2 bases, V lost 6 bases, and 6 bases had no gene match. CDR3 DNA sequence: TGTGCCAGCAGCGTAGCGGGGGATGACACAGATACGCAGTATTTT. It translates to CASSVAGDDTDTQYF.

The CDR3 loop reads CASSWTGGADQPQHF. Here the CDR3 DNA reads TGTGCCAGCAGTTGGACAGGGGGCGCGGATCAGCCCCAGCATTTT. This chain links TRBV6-2 or TRBV6-3 with TRBJ1-5; 11 nucleotides align to TRBD1. CDR1 and CDR2 (germline): MNHEY, SVGEGT. This CDR3 spans 15 amino acids. The junction had 4 bases not matched to a gene; V was cut back by 4 bases and J by 5 bases.

The genes are TRBV5-1 and TRBJ1-5; perhaps TRBD1 as D (6 bases). The CDR3 covers 13 residues. Germline V lookup: CDR1 SGHRS, CDR2 YFSETQ. Trimming took off 3 bases at V and 7 bases at J, with 11 bases between the two ends. CDR3 nucleotide sequence: TGCGCCAGCAGCTCAGGGGAGGGACAGCCCCAGCATTTT. Protein: CASSSGEGQPQHF.

The chain is built from TRBV7-9 and TRBJ2-5; no reliable D call. The CDR3 runs 13 residues. The germline V and J ends were trimmed by 1 base and 2 bases, with 5 bases remaining between them. Germline CDR1 SEHNR, CDR2 FQNEAQ (reference sequence). The CDR3 loop reads CASSLDGQETQYF. The CDR3 DNA sequence: TGTGCCAGCAGCTTAGACGGGCAAGAGACCCAGTACTTC.

This clone appeared a single time. The V gene is TRBV27, the J gene TRBJ2-6, with 7 nucleotides matching TRBD1. Germline CDR1 MNHEY, CDR2 SMNVEV (reference sequence). V lost 2 bases to trimming and J lost 2 bases; unmatched junction nucleotides: 6. The CDR3 has 17 amino acids. The CDR3 DNA reads as TGTGCCAGCAGTTTACTGGCCACAGGGGCTGGGGCCAACGTCCTGACTTTC. This sequence encodes CASSLLATGAGANVLTF. Full variable domain (remainder filled in from reference TRBV27 and TRBJ2-6): EAQVTQNPRYLITVTGKKLTVTCSQNMNHEYMSWYRQDPGLGLRQIYYSMNVEVTDKGDVPEGYKVSRKEKRNFPLILESPSPNQTSLYFCASSLLATGAGANVLTFGAGSRLTVL.

This chain uses TRBV5-4 with TRBJ1-3; TRBD1 aligns across 8 bases. CDR3 length: 16 residues. With V trimmed by 2 bases and J by 2 bases, 6 bases remained unmatched. Germline CDR1 and CDR2: SGHNT and YYREEE (reference sequence). CDR3 nucleotides: TGTGCCAGCAGCTTAGACAGGGGACGCCCTGGAAACACCATATATTTT. The encoded protein is CASSLDRGRPGNTIYF.